The 29 T cell receptor beta chains reported below all come from one sample, sequenced in a study of PD-1 blockade in classical Hodgkin lymphoma (TCRdb year 2020). The sample's time point label is to be understood as: cycle 1 day 1 (C1D1), immediately before nivolumab initiation. Every trial patient had relapsed following autologous stem cell transplantation, and prior brentuximab vedotin exposure was what differed among cohorts A, B and C. The method was the immunoSEQ multiplex PCR assay. In its TCRdb copy, this immuneACCESS table keeps in-frame sequences only and misses some clones. Where compared with another copy, unresolved V genes explain less than half of these, and the others have no known cause. This sample comprises about 46,000 clones, approximately 73% of them detected only once. The biggest ten clones account for approximately 10% of the sample. The source material was peripheral blood mononuclear cells (PBMCs), sampled at baseline. Receptors were obtained from a human donor with classical Hodgkin lymphoma.

This chain links TRBV5-1 with TRBJ1-1; D gene ambiguous. V was clipped by 7 bases and J by 3 bases, with 19 bases between them. This CDR3 has 15 residues. Germline CDR1 is SGHRS and CDR2 is YFSETQ. The CDR3 here is CASALTPREDTEAFF. The CDR3 DNA reads as TGCGCCAGCGCCTTGACCCCGAGGGAAGACACTGAAGCTTTCTTT.

The V and J genes are TRBV7-9 and TRBJ2-3; D is undetermined. Germline V gene data show CDR1 as SEHNR and CDR2 as FQNEAQ (reference sequence). V was pared by 6 bases and J by 1 base, with 8 bases between. The CDR3 contains 13 residues. Here the CDR3 reads CASSPSRTDTQYF. For the CDR3, the DNA is TGTGCCAGCAGTCCCTCACGCACAGATACGCAGTATTTT.

The chain joins TRBV5-1 to TRBJ2-1; a possible D gene is TRBD1 (5 bases). The germline gives CDR1 SGHRS, CDR2 YFSETQ. Between the trimmed V and J ends, which lost 3 bases and 9 bases, there was a span of 16 bases. The CDR3 length is 14 residues. CDR3 amino acids: CASSSLDSALEQFF. The CDR3 DNA reads TGCGCCAGCAGCTCCCTCGACAGCGCCCTTGAGCAGTTCTTC.

This chain links TRBV6-1 with TRBJ1-2; D gene ambiguous. This CDR3 has 10 amino acids. Trimming took off 11 bases at V and 8 bases at J, with 12 bases between the two ends. Germline CDR1 reads MNHNS; CDR2 reads SASEGT. CDR3 in DNA: TGTGCCCAACCCAGTTGGGGCTACACCTTC. Amino acids: CAQPSWGYTF.

This sequence joins TRBV9 and TRBJ2-3, with 7 bases that match TRBD2. The junction had 10 bases not matched to a gene; V was cut back by 4 bases and J by 5 bases. This CDR3 has 15 residues. The germline V gene has CDR1 SGDLS and CDR2 YYNGEE. CDR3 protein: CASSLDGLVQDTQYF. The CDR3 DNA reads TGTGCCAGCAGCTTGGATGGACTAGTTCAAGATACGCAGTATTTT.

The CDR3 DNA follows: TGTGCCAGCAGCGTACGTCAGGGCGCTGAAGCTTTCTTT. Protein sequence: CASSVRQGAEAFF. V usage is TRBV9 and J usage is TRBJ1-1, with a tentative D call TRBD1 (5 bases). The CDR3 length is 13 residues. Germline-derived CDR1 and CDR2 are SGDLS and YYNGEE. V was trimmed by 1 base and J by 6 bases, leaving 10 bases between them.

The chain uses TRBV2 and TRBJ2-7, with D maybe TRBD1 (5 bases). This CDR3 has 11 residues. Trimming cost V 8 bases and J 5 bases, with 10 bases left between them. In germline, CDR1 is SNHLY, CDR2 FYNNEI. The CDR3 region has the DNA TGTGCCAGCGGACAACTGAACGAGCAGTACTTC. Protein: CASGQLNEQYF.

V is TRBV29-1 and J is TRBJ2-7; 8 positions match TRBD1. The CDR3 is made up of 12 amino acids. Trimming at V came to 6 bases and at J to 3 bases, leaving 4 bases not matched to a gene. In germline, CDR1 is SQVTM, CDR2 ANQGSEA. The CDR3 here is CSVVDRVYEQYF. The CDR3 nucleotides are TGCAGCGTAGTGGACAGGGTCTACGAGCAGTACTTC.

This clone has just a few counts. The chain joins TRBV9 to TRBJ1-4; TRBD1 matches 10 bases. Germline CDR1 and CDR2: SGDLS and YYNGEE. The CDR3 has 16 residues. J lost 6 bases, V lost 0 bases, and 5 bases had no gene match. DNA of the CDR3: TGTGCCAGCAGCGTAGCCCCGACAGGGGGCGATGAAAAACTGTTTTTT. Protein product: CASSVAPTGGDEKLFF.

The CDR3 region is CASSPRAGGFLYGYTF. CDR3 DNA sequence: TGTGCCAGCAGCCCCCGGGCTGGAGGGTTCCTCTATGGCTACACCTTC. The chain employs TRBV14 and TRBJ1-2, with D unresolved. CDR1 is SGHDN, CDR2 FVKESK, per germline. The V gene lost 4 bases and the J gene lost 4 bases, with 19 bases spanning the gap. The CDR3 length is 16 residues.

The chain couples TRBV27 to TRBJ2-5; a possible D gene is TRBD1 (5 bases). The V and J ends lost 5 bases and 5 bases respectively, with 15 bases between them. There are 14 residues in the CDR3. Germline V gene data show CDR1 as MNHEY and CDR2 as SMNVEV (reference sequence). The CDR3 reads CASSAETGPETQYF. The CDR3 bases are TGTGCCAGCAGTGCAGAAACAGGACCCGAGACCCAGTACTTC.

In its sample, this clone was seen a few times. J is TRBJ2-7 and V is TRBV19, with 12 bases aligning to TRBD2. This CDR3 comprises 14 residues. In germline, CDR1 is LNHDA, CDR2 SQIVND (reference sequence). Trimming removed 5 bases from V and 2 bases from J; junction bases left unmatched: 1. CDR3: CASSRLAGAYEQYF. Here the CDR3 DNA reads TGTGCCAGTAGTCGACTAGCGGGAGCCTACGAGCAGTACTTC.

This clone has more than one count but fewer than ten. The V call is TRBV25-1, the J call TRBJ2-7, with a possible D match to TRBD1 (5 bases). The germline V gene encodes CDR1 MGHDK and CDR2 SYGVNS. Trimming left V 1 base short and J 7 bases short, with 5 bases between. The CDR3 is 11 residues long. The chain's CDR3 is CASSEWTEQYF. In DNA form, the CDR3 reads TGTGCCAGCAGTGAATGGACAGAGCAGTACTTC.

This clone was observed a handful of times. V and J are TRBV2 and TRBJ2-7; D gene unclear. The CDR3 totals 13 residues. The V gene's germline CDR1 is SNHLY and CDR2 FYNNEI. Trimming cost V 6 bases and J 2 bases, with 11 bases left between them. The CDR3 is CASSPPSPYEQYF. The CDR3 nucleotides read TGTGCCAGCAGCCCACCCTCCCCCTACGAGCAGTACTTC. Complete variable domain (other parts from reference TRBV2 and TRBJ2-7): EPEVTQTPSHQVTQMGQEVILRCVPISNHLYFYWYRQILGQKVEFLVSFYNNEISEKSEIFDDQFSVERPDGSNFTLKIRSTKLEDSAMYFCASSPPSPYEQYFGPGTRLTVT.

This clone was counted a few times. Other DNA sequences of this sample code for an identical CDR3. The V gene is TRBV30, the J gene TRBJ1-5, with D uncertain. Trimming stripped 0 bases from V and 0 bases from J, with 12 bases between. Germline V CDR1 and CDR2: GTSNPN, SVGIG (reference sequence). The CDR3 runs to 16 residues. The CDR3 region has the DNA TGTGCCTGGAGTGTACGCGGCGCTTATAGCAATCAGCCCCAGCATTTT. Translated, it gives CAWSVRGAYSNQPQHF.

The chain carries TRBV11-2 and TRBJ2-2, with D possibly matching TRBD1 (5 bases). Trimming pared 5 bases from V and 5 bases from J, leaving 9 bases between. The CDR3 runs 13 residues. Germline CDR1 SGHAT, CDR2 FQNNGV. Written as DNA, the CDR3 is TGTGCCAGCAGCCTTGGACAAACCGGGGAGCTGTTTTTT. Translated: CASSLGQTGELFF.

The V call is TRBV27, the J call TRBJ1-1; D gene unclear. With 4 bases removed from V and 5 bases from J, the gap between germline ends came to 11 bases. The V gene's germline CDR1 is MNHEY and CDR2 SMNVEV (reference sequence). The CDR3 is 13 residues long. As DNA, the CDR3 is TGTGCCAGCAGTTCGGGGTGGCGGACTGAAGCTTTCTTT. Translation: CASSSGWRTEAFF.

A remark on this clone: Other DNA sequences in this specimen translate into the identical CDR3. The chain couples TRBV5-1 to TRBJ2-7, with 8 bases lining up with TRBD1. Germline CDR1 and CDR2: SGHRS and YFSETQ. The V segment lost 1 base and the J segment 4 bases; nucleotides outside the gene matches: 4. The CDR3 spans 14 residues. DNA of the CDR3: TGCGCCAGCAGCTTGTGGCAGGGGGCTTACGAGCAGTACTTC. It codes for CASSLWQGAYEQYF.

Only a few counts were recorded for this clone. The chain uses TRBV27 and TRBJ2-7; 7 bases are a match to TRBD2. The CDR3 is 15 amino acids. Germline V gives CDR1 MNHEY, CDR2 SMNVEV (reference sequence). The junction had 6 bases not matched to a gene; V was cut back by 2 bases and J by 2 bases. CDR3 sequence (DNA): TGTGCCAGCAGTTTAGGCTGGGAGGGAACCTACGAGCAGTACTTC. It encodes CASSLGWEGTYEQYF.

V usage is TRBV11-2 and J usage is TRBJ1-1, with D hard to call. The CDR3 runs to 13 residues. The germline V gene has CDR1 SGHAT and CDR2 FQNNGV. Trimming removed 4 bases from V and 2 bases from J, with 8 bases in between. CDR3 in DNA: TGTGCCAGCAGCTCAATGGTAAACACTGAAGCTTTCTTT. Translated, it gives CASSSMVNTEAFF.

V gene TRBV5-1 combines with J gene TRBJ1-1; tentatively, D is TRBD1 (6 bases). The CDR3 runs 14 residues. Trimming removed 1 base at V and 1 base at J, with 8 bases between. Germline values: CDR1 SGHRS, CDR2 YFSETQ. CDR3 in DNA: TGCGCCAGCAGCTTGCAGGGGTCGAACACTGAAGCTTTCTTT. Its translation: CASSLQGSNTEAFF. The whole variable domain, filled in from reference TRBV5-1 and TRBJ1-1, reads KAGVTQTPRYLIKTRGQQVTLSCSPISGHRSVSWYQQTPGQGLQFLFEYFSETQRNKGNFPGRFSGRQFSNSRSEMNVSTLELGDSALYLCASSLQGSNTEAFFGQGTRLTVV.

V is TRBV11-2 and J is TRBJ2-1; no clear D. V lost 5 bases and J lost 16, with 21 bases in between. There are 13 residues in the CDR3. Germline V gene lookup returns CDR1 SGHAT and CDR2 FQNNGV. CDR3 amino acids: CASSPLSRVEDFF. The CDR3 DNA reads as TGTGCCAGCAGCCCGTTATCCCGCGTCGAGGATTTCTTC.

Only a few counts were recorded for this clone. Other nucleotide sequences from this sample produce the same CDR3. V and J are TRBV2 and TRBJ1-2, with a possible D match to TRBD1 (5 bases). The germline gives CDR1 SNHLY, CDR2 FYNNEI. V lost 3 bases and J 4 bases, leaving 12 bases between the germline ends. The CDR3 is 14 amino acids. CDR3 sequence (DNA): TGTGCCAGCAGTGACGGGGGGGTCGTCTATGGCTACACCTTC. Protein: CASSDGGVVYGYTF. Full variable domain (remainder filled in from reference TRBV2 and TRBJ1-2): EPEVTQTPSHQVTQMGQEVILRCVPISNHLYFYWYRQILGQKVEFLVSFYNNEISEKSEIFDDQFSVERPDGSNFTLKIRSTKLEDSAMYFCASSDGGVVYGYTFGSGTRLTVV.

The chain joins TRBV4-1 to TRBJ2-2, with D tentatively TRBD2 (5 bases). Germline CDR1 and CDR2: MGHRA and YSYEKL. Trimming removed 0 bases at V and 3 bases at J, with 11 bases between. The CDR3 consists of 16 residues. The CDR3 nucleotides read TGCGCCAGCAGCCAAGACTGGCGGGCATACACCGGGGAGCTGTTTTTT. This encodes CASSQDWRAYTGELFF.

The V and J genes are TRBV6-1 and TRBJ1-1, with a possible D match to TRBD1 (6 bases). Germline V gene lookup returns CDR1 MNHNS and CDR2 SASEGT. V was shortened by 5 bases and J by 1 base, with 11 bases between the two germline ends. CDR3 length: 14 residues. CDR3 residues: CASSSQQGNTEAFF. The CDR3 nucleotides read TGTGCCAGCAGTTCTCAACAGGGGAACACTGAAGCTTTCTTT.

The chain recombines TRBV27 with TRBJ2-7, with a possible D match to TRBD1 (5 bases). CDR3 length: 11 amino acids. Germline V gene data show CDR1 as MNHEY and CDR2 as SMNVEV (reference sequence). CDR3 in amino acids: CASSLRTPGGV. The CDR3 DNA is TGTGCCAGCAGTTTAAGGACACCCGGTGGGGTC.

The chain has TRBV2 and TRBJ1-3; no definite D call. Germline assignment: CDR1 SNHLY and CDR2 FYNNEI. Trimming took 8 bases from V and 0 from J, leaving 17 bases between them. The CDR3 sequence is 16 residues long. CDR3 sequence: CASGSQTLTSGNTIYF. CDR3 sequence (DNA): TGTGCCAGCGGGTCCCAGACCCTTACCTCTGGAAACACCATATATTTT.

The chain is built from TRBV28 and TRBJ1-5; 7 nucleotides align to TRBD1. Germline CDR1 is MDHEN and CDR2 is SYDVKM. The CDR3 spans 15 residues. J was trimmed by 0 bases and V by 8 bases; bases with no gene match: 7. CDR3 sequence reads: CASRRSGGSNQPQHF. DNA of the CDR3: TGTGCCAGCCGACGTTCAGGGGGTAGCAATCAGCCCCAGCATTTT. The entire variable domain, with the rest obtained from reference TRBV28 and TRBJ1-5, is as follows: DVKVTQSSRYLVKRTGEKVFLECVQDMDHENMFWYRQDPGLGLRLIYFSYDVKMKEKGDIPEGYSVSREKKERFSLILESASTNQTSMYLCASRRSGGSNQPQHFGDGTRLSIL.

The chain employs TRBV9 and TRBJ2-5, with 9 nucleotides matching TRBD2. After removal of 2 bases from V and 4 bases from J, the junction contained 6 bases not matched to a gene. CDR1 SGDLS and CDR2 YYNGEE come from the germline V gene. This CDR3 region has 15 residues. The CDR3 nucleotides read TGTGCCAGCAGCGTGGCTAGCGGGAATATAGAGACCCAGTACTTC. Its translation: CASSVASGNIETQYF.